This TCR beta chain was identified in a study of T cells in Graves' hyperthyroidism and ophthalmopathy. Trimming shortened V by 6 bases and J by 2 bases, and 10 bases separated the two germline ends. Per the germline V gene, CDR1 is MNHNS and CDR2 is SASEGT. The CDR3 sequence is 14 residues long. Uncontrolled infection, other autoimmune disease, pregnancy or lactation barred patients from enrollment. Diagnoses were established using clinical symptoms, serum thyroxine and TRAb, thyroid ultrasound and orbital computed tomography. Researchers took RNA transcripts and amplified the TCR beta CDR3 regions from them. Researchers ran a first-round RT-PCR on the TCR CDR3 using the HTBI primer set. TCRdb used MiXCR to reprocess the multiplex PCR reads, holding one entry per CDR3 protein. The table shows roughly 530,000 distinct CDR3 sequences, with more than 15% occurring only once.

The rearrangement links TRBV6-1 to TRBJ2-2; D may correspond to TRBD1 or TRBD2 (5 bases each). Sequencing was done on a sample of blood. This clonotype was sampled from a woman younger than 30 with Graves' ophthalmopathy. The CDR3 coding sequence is TGTGCCAGCAGGGGACGGATCAACACCGGGGAGCTGTTTTTT. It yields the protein CASRGRINTGELFF.